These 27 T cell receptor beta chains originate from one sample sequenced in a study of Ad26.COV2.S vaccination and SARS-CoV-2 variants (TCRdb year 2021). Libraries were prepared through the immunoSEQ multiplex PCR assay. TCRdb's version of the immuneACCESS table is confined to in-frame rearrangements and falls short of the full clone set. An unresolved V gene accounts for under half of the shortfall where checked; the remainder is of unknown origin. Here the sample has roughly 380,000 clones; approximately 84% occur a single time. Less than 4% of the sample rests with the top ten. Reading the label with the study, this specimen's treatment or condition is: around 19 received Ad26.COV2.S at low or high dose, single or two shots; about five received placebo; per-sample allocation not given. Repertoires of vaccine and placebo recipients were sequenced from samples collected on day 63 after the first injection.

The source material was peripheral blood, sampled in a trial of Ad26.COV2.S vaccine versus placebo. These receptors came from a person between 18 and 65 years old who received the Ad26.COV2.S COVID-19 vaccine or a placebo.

The CDR3 loop is CAWSRLALDEQYF. As DNA, the CDR3 is TGTGCCTGGAGTCGGCTAGCTCTCGACGAGCAGTACTTC. The rearrangement links TRBV30 to TRBJ2-7; D may be TRBD2 (5 bases). The CDR3 contains 13 residues. Germline CDR1 reads GTSNPN; CDR2 reads SVGIG (reference sequence). V lost 2 bases and J 5 bases, leaving 13 bases between the germline ends.

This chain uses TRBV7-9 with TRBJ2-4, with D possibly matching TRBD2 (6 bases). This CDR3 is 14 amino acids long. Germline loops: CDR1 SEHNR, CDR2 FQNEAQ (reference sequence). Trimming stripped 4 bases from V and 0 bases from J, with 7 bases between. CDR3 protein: CASSSGVAKNIQYF. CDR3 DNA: TGTGCCAGCAGCTCGGGGGTAGCCAAAAACATTCAGTACTTC.

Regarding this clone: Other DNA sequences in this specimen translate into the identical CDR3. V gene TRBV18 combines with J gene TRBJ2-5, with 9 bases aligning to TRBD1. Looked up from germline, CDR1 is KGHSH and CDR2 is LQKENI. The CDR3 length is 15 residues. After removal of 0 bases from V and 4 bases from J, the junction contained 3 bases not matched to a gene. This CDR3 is CASSPPGQGGETQYF. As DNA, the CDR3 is TGTGCCAGCTCACCACCGGGACAGGGTGGAGAGACCCAGTACTTC.

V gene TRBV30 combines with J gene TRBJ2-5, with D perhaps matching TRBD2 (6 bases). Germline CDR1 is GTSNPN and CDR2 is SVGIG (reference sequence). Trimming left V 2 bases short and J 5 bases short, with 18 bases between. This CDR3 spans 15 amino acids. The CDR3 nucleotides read TGTGCCTGGAGTTCGGGACTCGGGAGCACGGAGACCCAGTACTTC. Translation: CAWSSGLGSTETQYF.

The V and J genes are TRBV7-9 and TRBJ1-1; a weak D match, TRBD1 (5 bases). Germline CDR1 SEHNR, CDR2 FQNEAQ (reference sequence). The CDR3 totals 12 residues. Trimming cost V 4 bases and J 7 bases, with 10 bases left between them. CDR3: CASSSGGGEAFF. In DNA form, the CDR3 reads TGTGCCAGCAGCTCGGGGGGAGGTGAAGCTTTCTTT.

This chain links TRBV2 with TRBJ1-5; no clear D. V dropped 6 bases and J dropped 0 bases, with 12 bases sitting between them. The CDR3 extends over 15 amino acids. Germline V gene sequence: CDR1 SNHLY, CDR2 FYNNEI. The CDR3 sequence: CASREQLNSNQPQHF. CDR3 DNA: TGTGCCAGCAGGGAACAGTTAAATAGCAATCAGCCCCAGCATTTT.

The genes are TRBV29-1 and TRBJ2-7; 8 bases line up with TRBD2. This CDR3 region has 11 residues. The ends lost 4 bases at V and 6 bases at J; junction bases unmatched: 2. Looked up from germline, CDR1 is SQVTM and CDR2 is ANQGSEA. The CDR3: CSVATSGEQYF. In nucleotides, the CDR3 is TGCAGCGTTGCCACTAGCGGCGAGCAGTACTTC.

The DNA for the CDR3 is TGCGCCAGCAGCCAAGACAGGAATCAGCCCCAGCATTTT. Residues: CASSQDRNQPQHF. The chain couples TRBV5-1 to TRBJ1-5, with TRBD1 as a possible D gene (6 bases). V lost 4 bases, J lost 4 bases, and 9 bases lay in between. CDR1 SGHRS and CDR2 YFSETQ come from the germline V gene. The CDR3 totals 13 residues.

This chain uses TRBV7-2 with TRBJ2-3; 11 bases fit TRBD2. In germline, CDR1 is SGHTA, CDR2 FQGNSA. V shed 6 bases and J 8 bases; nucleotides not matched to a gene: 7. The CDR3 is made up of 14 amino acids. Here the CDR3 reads CASSPPGLAVTQYF. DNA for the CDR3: TGTGCCAGCAGTCCCCCGGGACTAGCGGTTACGCAGTATTTT. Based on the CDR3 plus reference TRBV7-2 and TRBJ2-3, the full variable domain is GAGVSQSPSNKVTEKGKDVELRCDPISGHTALYWYRQSLGQGLEFLIYFQGNSAPDKSGLPSDRFSAERTGGSVSTLTIQRTQQEDSAVYLCASSPPGLAVTQYFGPGTRLTVL.

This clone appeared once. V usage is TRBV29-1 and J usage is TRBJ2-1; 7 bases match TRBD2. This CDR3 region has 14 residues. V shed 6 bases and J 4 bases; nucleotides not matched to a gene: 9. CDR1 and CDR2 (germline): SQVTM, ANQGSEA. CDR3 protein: CSVKGLSVYNEQFF. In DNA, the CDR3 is TGCAGCGTGAAGGGACTATCTGTGTACAATGAGCAGTTCTTC.

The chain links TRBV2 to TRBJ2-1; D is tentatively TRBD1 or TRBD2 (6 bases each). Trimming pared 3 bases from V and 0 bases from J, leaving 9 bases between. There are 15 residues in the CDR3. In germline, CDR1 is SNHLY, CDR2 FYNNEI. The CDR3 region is CASSDGGGSYNEQFF. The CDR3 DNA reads TGTGCCAGCAGTGACGGAGGGGGCTCCTACAATGAGCAGTTCTTC. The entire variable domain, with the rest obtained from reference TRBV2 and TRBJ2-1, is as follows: EPEVTQTPSHQVTQMGQEVILRCVPISNHLYFYWYRQILGQKVEFLVSFYNNEISEKSEIFDDQFSVERPDGSNFTLKIRSTKLEDSAMYFCASSDGGGSYNEQFFGPGTRLTVL.

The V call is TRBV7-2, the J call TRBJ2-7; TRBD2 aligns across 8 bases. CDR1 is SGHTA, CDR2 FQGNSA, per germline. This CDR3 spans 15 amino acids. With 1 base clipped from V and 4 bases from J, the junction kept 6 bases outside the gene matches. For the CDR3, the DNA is TGTGCCAGCAGCTTAGTCGGGACTAGTTTATACGAGCAGTACTTC. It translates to CASSLVGTSLYEQYF.

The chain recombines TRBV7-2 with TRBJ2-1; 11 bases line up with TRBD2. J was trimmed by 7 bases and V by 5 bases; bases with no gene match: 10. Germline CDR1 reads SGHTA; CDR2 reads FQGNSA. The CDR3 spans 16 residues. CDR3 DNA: TGTGCCAGCAGCCCCCAGCCCCTAGCGGGAGGAAATGAGCAGTTCTTC. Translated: CASSPQPLAGGNEQFF.

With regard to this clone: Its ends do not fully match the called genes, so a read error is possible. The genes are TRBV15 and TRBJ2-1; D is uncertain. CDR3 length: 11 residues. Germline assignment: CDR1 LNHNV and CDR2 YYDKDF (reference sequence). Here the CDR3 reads CATGSFNEQFF. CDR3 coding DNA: TGTGCCACCGGATCCTTCAATGAGCAGTTCTTC.

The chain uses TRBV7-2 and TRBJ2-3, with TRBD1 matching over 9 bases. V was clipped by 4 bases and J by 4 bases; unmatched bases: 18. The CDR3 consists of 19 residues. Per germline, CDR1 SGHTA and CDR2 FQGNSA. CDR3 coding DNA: TGTGCCAGCAGCTCCGTCGGCCGACTTGGGACAGGGATGCCAGATACGCAGTATTTT. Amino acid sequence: CASSSVGRLGTGMPDTQYF.

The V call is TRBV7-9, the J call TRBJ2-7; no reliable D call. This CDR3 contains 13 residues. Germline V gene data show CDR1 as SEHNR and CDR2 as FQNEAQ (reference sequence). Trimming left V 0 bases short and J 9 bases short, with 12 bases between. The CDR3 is CASSLASRAGQYF. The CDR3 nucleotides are TGTGCCAGCAGCTTAGCTAGCCGCGCCGGGCAGTACTTC.

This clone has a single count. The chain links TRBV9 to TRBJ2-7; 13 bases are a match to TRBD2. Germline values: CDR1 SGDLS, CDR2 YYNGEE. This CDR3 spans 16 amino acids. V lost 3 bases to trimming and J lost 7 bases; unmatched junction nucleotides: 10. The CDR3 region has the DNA TGTGCCAGCAGCGCATGGGGGGGACTAGCGGGATCTGAGCAGTACTTC. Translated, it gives CASSAWGGLAGSEQYF.

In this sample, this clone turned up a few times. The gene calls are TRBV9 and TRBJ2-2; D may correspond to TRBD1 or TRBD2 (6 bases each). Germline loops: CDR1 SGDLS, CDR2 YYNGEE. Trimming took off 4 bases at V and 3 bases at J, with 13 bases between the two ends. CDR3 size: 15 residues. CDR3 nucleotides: TGTGCCAGCAGCCTGTCGGGGGCAGACACCGGGGAGCTGTTTTTT. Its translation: CASSLSGADTGELFF.

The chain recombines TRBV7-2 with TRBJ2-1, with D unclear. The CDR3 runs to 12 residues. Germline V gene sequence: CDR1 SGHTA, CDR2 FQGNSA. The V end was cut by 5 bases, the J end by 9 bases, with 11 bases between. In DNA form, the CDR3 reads TGTGCCAGCAGCCCCAGTCTAGGTGAGCAGTTCTTC. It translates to CASSPSLGEQFF.

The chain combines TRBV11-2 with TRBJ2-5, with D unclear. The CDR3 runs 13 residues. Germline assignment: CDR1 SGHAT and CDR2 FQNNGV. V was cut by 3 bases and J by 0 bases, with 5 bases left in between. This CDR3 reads CASSFGYQETQYF. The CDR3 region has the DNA TGTGCCAGCAGCTTCGGGTACCAAGAGACCCAGTACTTC.

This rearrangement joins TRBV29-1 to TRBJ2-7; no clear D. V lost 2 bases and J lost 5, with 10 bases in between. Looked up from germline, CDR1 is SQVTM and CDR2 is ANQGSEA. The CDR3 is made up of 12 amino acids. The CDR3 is CSVELDANEQYF. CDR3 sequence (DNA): TGCAGCGTTGAATTGGACGCCAACGAGCAGTACTTC.

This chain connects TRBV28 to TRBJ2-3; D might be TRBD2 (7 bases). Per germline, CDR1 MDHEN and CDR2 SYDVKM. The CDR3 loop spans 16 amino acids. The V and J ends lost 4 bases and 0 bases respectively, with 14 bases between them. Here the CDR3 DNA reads TGTGCCAGCAGTTGGGGGGCTAGCGGAAGCACAGATACGCAGTATTTT. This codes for CASSWGASGSTDTQYF.

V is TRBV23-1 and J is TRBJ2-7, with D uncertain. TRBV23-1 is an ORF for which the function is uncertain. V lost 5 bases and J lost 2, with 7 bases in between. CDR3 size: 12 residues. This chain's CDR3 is CASSKKAYEQYF. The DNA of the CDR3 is TGCGCCAGCAGTAAGAAAGCCTACGAGCAGTACTTC.

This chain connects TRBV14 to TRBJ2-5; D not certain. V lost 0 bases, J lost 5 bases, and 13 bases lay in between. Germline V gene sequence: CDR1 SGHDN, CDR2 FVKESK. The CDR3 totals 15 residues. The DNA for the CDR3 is TGTGCCAGCAGCCAAGAAGGAGCCAGCGTCGAGACCCAGTACTTC. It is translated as CASSQEGASVETQYF.

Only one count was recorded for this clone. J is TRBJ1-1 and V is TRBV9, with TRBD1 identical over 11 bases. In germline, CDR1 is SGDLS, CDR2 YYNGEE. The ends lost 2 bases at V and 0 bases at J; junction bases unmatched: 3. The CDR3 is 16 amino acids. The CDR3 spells CASSVSDRGLNTEAFF. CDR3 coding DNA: TGTGCCAGCAGCGTGTCGGACAGGGGGCTGAACACTGAAGCTTTCTTT.

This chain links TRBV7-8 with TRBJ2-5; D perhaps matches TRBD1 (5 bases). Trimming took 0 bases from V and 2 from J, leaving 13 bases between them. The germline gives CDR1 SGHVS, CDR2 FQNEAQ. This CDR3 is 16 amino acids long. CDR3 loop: CASSLAGQVPQETQYF. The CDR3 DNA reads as TGTGCCAGCAGCTTAGCGGGGCAGGTCCCACAAGAGACCCAGTACTTC.

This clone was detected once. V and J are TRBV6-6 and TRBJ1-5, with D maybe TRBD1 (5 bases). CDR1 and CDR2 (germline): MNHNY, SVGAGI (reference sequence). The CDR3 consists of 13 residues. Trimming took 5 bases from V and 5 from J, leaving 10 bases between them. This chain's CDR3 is CASSGTAHQPQHF. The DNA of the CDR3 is TGTGCCAGCAGTGGGACTGCTCATCAGCCCCAGCATTTT.